These 15 T cell receptor beta chains were all obtained from the same sample, sequenced in a study of human T cells and chemical hapten exposure. TCRdb called the RACE reads again in MiXCR, with one record for every CDR3 protein. Of some 200,000 distinct CDR3 sequences listed, more than 20% are singletons. Documented time point: patch test 1, 2 weeks after DPC sensitization. As for treatment: therapeutic diphenylcyclopropenone sensitization with weekly scalp DPC. The sequenced sample was whole blood, obtained in connection with sensitization to the hapten diphenylcyclopropenone (DPC). These receptors all come from a woman aged 45-60 years with alopecia areata. Some clones in this sample may be carry-over from other donors' samples.

The chain joins TRBV6-1 to TRBJ2-1; 8 bases agree with TRBD2. This CDR3 is 15 amino acids long. After removal of 6 bases from V and 4 bases from J, the junction contained 8 bases not matched to a gene. CDR1 is MNHNS and CDR2 is SASEGT in the germline V gene. CDR3 sequence (DNA): TGTGCCAGCAGCACCGGGACTAGTGTTTACAATGAGCAGTTCTTC. This codes for CASSTGTSVYNEQFF.

The chain recombines TRBV6-2 or TRBV6-3 with TRBJ1-6, with 9 bases identical to TRBD1. V lost 8 bases to trimming and J lost 6 bases; unmatched junction nucleotides: 8. Germline V gene lookup returns CDR1 MNHEY and CDR2 SVGEGT. The CDR3 sequence is 15 residues long. CDR3 DNA: TGTGCCAGCGGAAAGGACAGGGGCGCTAATTCACCCCTCCACTTT. It encodes CASGKDRGANSPLHF.

V is TRBV28 and J is TRBJ1-5; TRBD1 matches 7 bases. After removal of 5 bases from V and 7 bases from J, the junction contained 5 bases not matched to a gene. The CDR3 length is 13 residues. CDR1 is MDHEN, CDR2 SYDVKM, per germline. The CDR3 DNA follows: TGTGCCAGCAGTACAGGGGTGGAGCAGCCCCAGCATTTT. It specifies CASSTGVEQPQHF.

The sample holds a few counts of this clonotype. CDR3 sequence: CASSYRTFHGYTF. In nucleotides, the CDR3 is TGTGCCAGCAGTTACCGAACATTCCATGGCTACACCTTC. The chain joins TRBV6-5 to TRBJ1-2; no clear D. V lost 2 bases and J 6 bases, leaving 10 bases between the germline ends. The V gene's germline CDR1 is MNHEY and CDR2 SVGAGI. This CDR3 spans 13 amino acids.

V is TRBV15 and J is TRBJ1-1; D gene uncertain. This CDR3 is 15 amino acids long. CDR1 and CDR2 from the germline V gene are LNHNV and YYDKDF (reference sequence). V shed 1 base and J shed 0 bases, with 9 bases lying between them. The chain's CDR3 is CATSRALLVNTEAFF. As DNA, the CDR3 is TGTGCCACCAGCAGAGCTCTTCTGGTGAACACTGAAGCTTTCTTT.

The chain carries TRBV28 and TRBJ2-7; D not resolved. The germline V and J ends were trimmed by 4 bases and 2 bases, with 12 bases remaining between them. CDR1 and CDR2 from the germline V gene are MDHEN and SYDVKM. The CDR3 is made up of 14 amino acids. The CDR3 protein is CASSSAQYPYEQYF. DNA for the CDR3: TGTGCCAGCAGTTCCGCTCAATACCCCTACGAGCAGTACTTC.

This chain joins TRBV7-3 and TRBJ2-1, with D possibly being TRBD1 (7 bases). The CDR3 contains 19 residues. CDR1 is SGHTA and CDR2 is FQGTGA in the germline V gene. V was trimmed by 1 base and J by 0 bases, leaving 19 bases between them. DNA for the CDR3: TGTGCCAGCAGCTTAAGAGGGGGCAGCGGGCCCAGCTCCTACAATGAGCAGTTCTTC. It codes for CASSLRGGSGPSSYNEQFF.

This rearrangement joins TRBV3-1 to TRBJ2-5, with 9 bases matching TRBD2. The V gene end was trimmed by 4 bases and the J gene end by 4 bases; junction bases not matched to a gene: 16. Per the germline V gene, CDR1 is LGHDT and CDR2 is YNNKEL (reference sequence). The CDR3 is made up of 18 amino acids. CDR3 sequence reads: CASSPPLLAGTRRETQYF. The CDR3 bases are TGTGCCAGCAGCCCCCCGTTGCTAGCGGGAACCCGCAGAGAGACCCAGTACTTC.

This clonotype was recorded many times. The CDR3, as DNA: TGCGCCAGCAGCTACGGGACAGGGACTGTTGCCCAAGAGACCCAGTACTTC. As protein: CASSYGTGTVAQETQYF. The chain joins TRBV5-1 to TRBJ2-5; TRBD1 aligns across 9 bases. V lost 3 bases to trimming and J lost 1 base; unmatched junction nucleotides: 10. This CDR3 region has 17 residues. The germline CDR1 and CDR2 sequences are SGHRS and YFSETQ.

This clonotype was counted between two and nine times. This sequence joins TRBV11-3 and TRBJ2-1; TRBD1 aligns across 9 bases. The ends lost 1 base at V and 5 bases at J; junction bases unmatched: 3. The CDR3 covers 15 residues. Looked up from germline, CDR1 is SGHNT and CDR2 is YENEEA. CDR3: CASSLVGTGNNEQFF. CDR3 sequence (DNA): TGTGCCAGCAGCTTAGTCGGGACAGGGAACAATGAGCAGTTCTTC. Looking up the rest from reference TRBV11-3 and TRBJ2-1 gives the full variable domain: EAGVVQSPRYKIIEKKQPVAFWCNPISGHNTLYWYLQNLGQGPELLIRYENEEAVDDSQLPKDRFSAERLKGVDSTLKIQPAELGDSAVYLCASSLVGTGNNEQFFGPGTRLTVL.

In this sample, this clonotype turned up a few times. The chain links TRBV2 to TRBJ2-2; D gene uncertain. Between the trimmed V and J ends, which lost 6 bases and 6 bases, there was a span of 11 bases. The CDR3 runs to 13 residues. Germline V gene sequence: CDR1 SNHLY, CDR2 FYNNEI. CDR3 sequence reads: CASSPTPPGELFF. The CDR3 DNA is TGTGCCAGCAGCCCTACTCCCCCCGGGGAGCTGTTTTTT.

The chain joins TRBV5-1 to TRBJ2-1; D gene ambiguous. V was shortened by 5 bases and J by 8 bases, with 11 bases between the two germline ends. This CDR3 has 12 amino acids. Germline V gene sequence: CDR1 SGHRS, CDR2 YFSETQ. The CDR3 DNA reads as TGCGCCAGCAGTTCCCTTGGGGATGAGCAGTTCTTC. This translates into CASSSLGDEQFF.

This clonotype was recorded a few times. The chain uses TRBV5-1 and TRBJ1-1, with 12 bases matching TRBD1. Germline V gives CDR1 SGHRS, CDR2 YFSETQ. V lost 5 bases and J lost 5; bases outside the gene matches: 7. This CDR3 is built from 15 residues. CDR3 DNA: TGCGCCAGCAGGCGCGGGACAGGGGGCGAGACTGAAGCTTTCTTT. Its translation: CASRRGTGGETEAFF.

The genes are TRBV7-9 and TRBJ2-3; D may be TRBD2 (5 bases). V lost 4 bases and J 7 bases, leaving 15 bases between the germline ends. The CDR3 runs to 14 residues. The V gene's germline CDR1 is SEHNR and CDR2 FQNEAQ (reference sequence). CDR3 coding DNA: TGTGCCAGCAGCTCCGAACTACTAGGGAATACGCAGTATTTT. This translates into CASSSELLGNTQYF.

The chain recombines TRBV5-1 with TRBJ2-4; D may be TRBD1 (5 bases). V was cut by 4 bases and J by 8 bases, with 10 bases left in between. The CDR3 has 12 amino acids. CDR1 is SGHRS and CDR2 is YFSETQ in the germline V gene. Here the CDR3 reads CASSPDSYIQYF. Here the CDR3 DNA reads TGCGCCAGCAGCCCCGACAGTTACATTCAGTACTTC. The full variable domain, with the rest looked up from reference TRBV5-1 and TRBJ2-4, is KAGVTQTPRYLIKTRGQQVTLSCSPISGHRSVSWYQQTPGQGLQFLFEYFSETQRNKGNFPGRFSGRQFSNSRSEMNVSTLELGDSALYLCASSPDSYIQYFGAGTRLSVL.